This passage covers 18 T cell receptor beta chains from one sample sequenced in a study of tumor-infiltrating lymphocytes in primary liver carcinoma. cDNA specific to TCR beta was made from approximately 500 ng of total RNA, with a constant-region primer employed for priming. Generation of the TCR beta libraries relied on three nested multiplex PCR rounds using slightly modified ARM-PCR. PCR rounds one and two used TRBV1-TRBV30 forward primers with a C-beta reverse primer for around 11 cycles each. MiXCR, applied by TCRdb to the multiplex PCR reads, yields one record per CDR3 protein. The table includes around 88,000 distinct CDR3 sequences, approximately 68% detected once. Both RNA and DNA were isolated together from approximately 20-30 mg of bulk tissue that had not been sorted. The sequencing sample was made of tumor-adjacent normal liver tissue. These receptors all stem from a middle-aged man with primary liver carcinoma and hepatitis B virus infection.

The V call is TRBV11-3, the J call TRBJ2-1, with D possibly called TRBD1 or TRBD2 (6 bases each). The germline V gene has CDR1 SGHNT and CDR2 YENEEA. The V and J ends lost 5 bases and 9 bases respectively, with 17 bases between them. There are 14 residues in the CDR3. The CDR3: CASSPLRGGSEQFF. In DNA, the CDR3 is TGTGCCAGCAGCCCGCTCCGAGGGGGGAGTGAGCAGTTCTTC. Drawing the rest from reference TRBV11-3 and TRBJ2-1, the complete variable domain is EAGVVQSPRYKIIEKKQPVAFWCNPISGHNTLYWYLQNLGQGPELLIRYENEEAVDDSQLPKDRFSAERLKGVDSTLKIQPAELGDSAVYLCASSPLRGGSEQFFGPGTRLTVL.

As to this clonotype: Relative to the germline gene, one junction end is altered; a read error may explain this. CDR3 nucleotides: TGTGCCTGCAGCCAGGGACTAACGGGAGACGGGACCGGGGAGCTGTTTTTT. Its translation is CACSQGLTGDGTGELFF. This sequence joins TRBV11-2 and TRBJ2-2, with 7 bases fitting TRBD2. The CDR3 consists of 17 residues. CDR1 is SGHAT, CDR2 FQNNGV, per germline.

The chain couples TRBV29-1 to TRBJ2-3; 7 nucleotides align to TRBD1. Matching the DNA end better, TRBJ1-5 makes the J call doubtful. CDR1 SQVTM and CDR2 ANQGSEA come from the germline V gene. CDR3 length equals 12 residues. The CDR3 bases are TGCAGCGTTGTCGGGACAGCAGATATGCAGCATTTT. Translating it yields CSVVGTADMQHF.

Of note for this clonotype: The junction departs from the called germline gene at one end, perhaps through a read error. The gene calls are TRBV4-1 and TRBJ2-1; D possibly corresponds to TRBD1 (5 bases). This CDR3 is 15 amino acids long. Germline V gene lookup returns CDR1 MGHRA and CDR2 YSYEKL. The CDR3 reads CANSSQGNSYNEQFF. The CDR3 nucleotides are TGCGCCAACAGCTCCCAGGGAAACAGTTACAATGAGCAGTTCTTC.

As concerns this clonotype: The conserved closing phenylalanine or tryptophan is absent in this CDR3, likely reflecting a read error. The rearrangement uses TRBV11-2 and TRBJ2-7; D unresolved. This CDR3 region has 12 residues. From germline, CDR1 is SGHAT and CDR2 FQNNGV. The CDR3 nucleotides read TGTGTCAGCAGCTTAGGTTCCTACGAGCAGTACTCC. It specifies CVSSLGSYEQYS.

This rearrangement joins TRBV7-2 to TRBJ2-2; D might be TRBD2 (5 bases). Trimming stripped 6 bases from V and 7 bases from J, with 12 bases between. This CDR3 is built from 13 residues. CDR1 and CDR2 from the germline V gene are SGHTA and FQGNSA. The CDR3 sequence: CASRRLAGGELFF. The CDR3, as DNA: TGTGCCAGCAGGCGCCTAGCTGGCGGGGAGCTGTTTTTT. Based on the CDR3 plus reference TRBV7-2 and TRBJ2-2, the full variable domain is GAGVSQSPSNKVTEKGKDVELRCDPISGHTALYWYRQSLGQGLEFLIYFQGNSAPDKSGLPSDRFSAERTGGSVSTLTIQRTQQEDSAVYLCASRRLAGGELFFGEGSRLTVL.

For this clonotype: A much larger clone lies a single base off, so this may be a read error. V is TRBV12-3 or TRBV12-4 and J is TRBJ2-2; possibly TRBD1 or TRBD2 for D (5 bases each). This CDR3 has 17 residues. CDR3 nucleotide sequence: TGTGCCAGCTGTTTAGTGGTGGGACCTCCGAACACCGGGGAGCTGTTTTTT. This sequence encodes CASCLVVGPPNTGELFF.

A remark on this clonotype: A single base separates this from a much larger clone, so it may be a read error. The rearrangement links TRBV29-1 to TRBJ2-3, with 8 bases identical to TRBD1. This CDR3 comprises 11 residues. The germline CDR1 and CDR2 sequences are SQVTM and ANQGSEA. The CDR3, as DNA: TGCAACGTTGGACAGGGAGATACGCAGTATTTT. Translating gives CNVGQGDTQYF.

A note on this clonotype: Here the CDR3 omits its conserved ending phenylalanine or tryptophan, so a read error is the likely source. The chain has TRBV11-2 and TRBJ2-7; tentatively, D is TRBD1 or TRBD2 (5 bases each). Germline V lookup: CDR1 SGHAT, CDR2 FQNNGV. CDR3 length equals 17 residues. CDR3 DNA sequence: TGTGCCGGCAGTTTAGAGCCTCCGGGGCAGACCTCCTACGAGCAGTACTAC. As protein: CAGSLEPPGQTSYEQYY.

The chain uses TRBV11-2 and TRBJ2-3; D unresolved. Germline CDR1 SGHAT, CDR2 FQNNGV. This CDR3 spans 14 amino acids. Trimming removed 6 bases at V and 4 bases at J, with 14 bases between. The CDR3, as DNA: TGTGCCAGCAGTACCCGACACGAAGCAGATACGCAGTATTTT. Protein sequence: CASSTRHEADTQYF. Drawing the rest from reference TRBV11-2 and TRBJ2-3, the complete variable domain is EAGVAQSPRYKIIEKRQSVAFWCNPISGHATLYWYQQILGQGPKLLIQFQNNGVVDDSQLPKDRFSAERLKGVDSTLKIQPAKLEDSAVYLCASSTRHEADTQYFGPGTRLTVL.

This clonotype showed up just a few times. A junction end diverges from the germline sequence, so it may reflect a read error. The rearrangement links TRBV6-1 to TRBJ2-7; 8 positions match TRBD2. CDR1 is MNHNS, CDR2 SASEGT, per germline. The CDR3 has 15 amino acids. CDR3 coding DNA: TGTGCCGGCAGTGAAGAGGCGGGGGGTAGCTACGAGCAGTACTTT. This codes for CAGSEEAGGSYEQYF.

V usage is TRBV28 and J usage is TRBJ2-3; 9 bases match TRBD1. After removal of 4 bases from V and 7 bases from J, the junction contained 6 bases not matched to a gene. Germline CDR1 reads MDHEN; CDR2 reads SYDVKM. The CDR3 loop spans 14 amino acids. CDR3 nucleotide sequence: TGTGCCAGCAGTTACGGGGACAGGGATTATACGCAGTATTTT. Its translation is CASSYGDRDYTQYF.

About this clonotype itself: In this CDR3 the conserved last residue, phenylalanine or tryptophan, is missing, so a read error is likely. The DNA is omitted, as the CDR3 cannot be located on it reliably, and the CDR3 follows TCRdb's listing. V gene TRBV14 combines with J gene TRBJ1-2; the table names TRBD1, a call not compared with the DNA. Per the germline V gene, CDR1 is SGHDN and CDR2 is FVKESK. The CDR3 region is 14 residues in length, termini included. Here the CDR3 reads CASSQYVAASPLTV.

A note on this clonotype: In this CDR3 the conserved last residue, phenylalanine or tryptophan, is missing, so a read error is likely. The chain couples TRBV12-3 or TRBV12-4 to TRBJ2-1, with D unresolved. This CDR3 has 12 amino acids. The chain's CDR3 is CVSSGQAHKQFL. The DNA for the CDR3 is TGTGTCAGCAGTGGGCAAGCGCATAAGCAGTTCCTC.

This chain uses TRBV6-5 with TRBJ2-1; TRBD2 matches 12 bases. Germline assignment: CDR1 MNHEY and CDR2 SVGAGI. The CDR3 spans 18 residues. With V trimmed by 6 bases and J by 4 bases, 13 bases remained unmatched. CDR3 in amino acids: CASRVLAGGPCTYNEQFF. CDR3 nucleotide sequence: TGTGCCAGCAGGGTCCTAGCGGGAGGGCCGTGCACTTACAATGAGCAGTTCTTC.

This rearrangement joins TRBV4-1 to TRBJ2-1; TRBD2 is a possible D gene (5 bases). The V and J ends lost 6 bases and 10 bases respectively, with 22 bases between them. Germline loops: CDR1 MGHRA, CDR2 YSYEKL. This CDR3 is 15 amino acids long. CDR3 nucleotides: TGCGCCAGCAGTCAAATTTCTAGCAGCTCAAGGGAGCAGTTCTTC. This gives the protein CASSQISSSSREQFF.

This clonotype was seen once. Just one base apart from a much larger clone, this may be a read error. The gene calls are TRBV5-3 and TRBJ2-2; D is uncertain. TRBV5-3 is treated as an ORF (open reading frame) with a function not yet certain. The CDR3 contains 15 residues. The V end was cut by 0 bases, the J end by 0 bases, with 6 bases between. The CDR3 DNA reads TGTGCCAGAAGCTTGGCGGGCTCGAACACCGGGGAGCTGTTTTTT. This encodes CARSLAGSNTGELFF.

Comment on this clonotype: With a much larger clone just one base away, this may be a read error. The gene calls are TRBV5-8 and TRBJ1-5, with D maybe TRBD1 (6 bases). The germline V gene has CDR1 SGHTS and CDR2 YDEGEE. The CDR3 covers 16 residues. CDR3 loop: CASNLRGISLNQPQHF. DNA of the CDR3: TGTGCCAGCAACTTGAGGGGGATCAGCCTCAATCAGCCCCAGCATTTT.